Each of the 26 T cell receptor beta chains below was sequenced from the same sample in a study of technical replicates of blood from a few donors. The assay was immunoSEQ multiplex PCR, and TCRdb's table has in-frame clones only and misses some. Found here are 60,000 to 85,000 clones, around 97% of them singletons; the top ten hold roughly 0.21%. The sequencing input was T cells isolated from PBMCs. The source of these receptors is a human donor in good health.

The V gene is TRBV25-1, the J gene TRBJ2-1, with 7 bases that match TRBD2. Germline CDR1 MGHDK, CDR2 SYGVNS. This CDR3 contains 15 residues. V lost 1 base to trimming and J lost 5 bases; unmatched junction nucleotides: 5. The CDR3 is CASSEFGGVNNEQFF. The CDR3 nucleotides are TGTGCCAGCAGTGAATTTGGGGGGGTGAACAATGAGCAGTTCTTC.

The chain is built from TRBV2 and TRBJ2-1, with D maybe TRBD2 (5 bases). CDR3 size: 16 residues. The V gene's germline CDR1 is SNHLY and CDR2 FYNNEI. The ends were cut back, 4 bases at V and 5 bases at J, with 18 bases in the middle. The CDR3 spells CASSVLEADLNNEQFF. The CDR3 region has the DNA TGTGCCAGCAGTGTTCTTGAAGCGGACCTTAACAATGAGCAGTTCTTC.

The chain employs TRBV12-5 and TRBJ2-1, with TRBD1 matching 7 bases. The CDR3 loop spans 12 amino acids. J was trimmed by 6 bases and V by 7 bases; bases with no gene match: 3. Germline CDR1 and CDR2: LGHNT and FRNRAP. DNA for the CDR3: TGTGCTAGTGACAGGACAGGCAATGAGCAGTTCTTC. It codes for CASDRTGNEQFF.

The chain couples TRBV29-1 to TRBJ2-7, with D unclear. The CDR3 totals 14 residues. In germline, CDR1 is SQVTM, CDR2 ANQGSEA. V lost 5 bases to trimming and J lost 0 bases, with 14 bases between them. The CDR3: CSVYSPGLSYEQYF. CDR3 in DNA: TGCAGCGTTTACTCACCAGGCCTCTCCTACGAGCAGTACTTC.

This sequence joins TRBV30 and TRBJ1-2; tentative D call: TRBD1 (6 bases). The CDR3 is made up of 20 amino acids. Per germline, CDR1 GTSNPN and CDR2 SVGIG (reference sequence). The germline V and J ends were trimmed by 4 bases and 4 bases, with 34 bases remaining between them. The CDR3 is CAWNFGSRTEGLKPIYGYTF. In nucleotides, the CDR3 is TGTGCCTGGAACTTTGGGTCACGGACAGAAGGTTTGAAACCAATCTATGGCTACACCTTC.

The chain employs TRBV6-5 and TRBJ2-1; 7 nucleotides align to TRBD1. Germline V gives CDR1 MNHEY, CDR2 SVGAGI. The CDR3 contains 13 residues. Germline trimming cut 6 bases from V and 5 bases from J; bases unmatched to any gene: 4. The CDR3 bases are TGTGCCAGCAGACCTCAGGGGGACAATGAGCAGTTCTTC. Protein sequence: CASRPQGDNEQFF.

There are a few counts of this clone. This specimen includes other DNA sequences encoding the same CDR3. The chain links TRBV30 to TRBJ1-4; no definite D call. The length of the CDR3 is 14 residues. Trimming removed 1 base from V and 4 bases from J, with 10 bases in between. Germline V gene sequence: CDR1 GTSNPN, CDR2 SVGIG (reference sequence). This CDR3 is CAWSARVFNEKLFF. Here the CDR3 DNA reads TGTGCCTGGAGTGCGCGGGTCTTTAATGAAAAACTGTTTTTT. The entire variable domain, with the rest obtained from reference TRBV30 and TRBJ1-4, is as follows: SQTIHQWPATLVQPVGSPLSLECTVEGTSNPNLYWYRQAAGRGLQLLFYSVGIGQISSEVPQNLSASRPQDRQFILSSKKLLLSDSGFYLCAWSARVFNEKLFFGSGTQLSVL.

V and J are TRBV28 and TRBJ2-5, with TRBD1 matching 7 bases. Per the germline V gene, CDR1 is MDHEN and CDR2 is SYDVKM. The V and J ends lost 6 bases and 2 bases, in that order; junction bases with no gene match: 3. The length of the CDR3 is 13 residues. The CDR3 here is CASSPGQQETQYF. In DNA form, the CDR3 reads TGTGCCAGCAGCCCGGGACAGCAAGAGACCCAGTACTTC.

The chain is built from TRBV5-4 and TRBJ1-4, with D perhaps TRBD1 (5 bases). Trimming cost V 0 bases and J 5 bases, with 8 bases left between them. The CDR3 sequence is 14 residues long. Germline V lookup: CDR1 SGHNT, CDR2 YYREEE (reference sequence). DNA for the CDR3: TGTGCCAGCAGCTTGGGACAGCGCAATGAAAAACTGTTTTTT. Its protein is CASSLGQRNEKLFF.

CDR3 residues: CASSPARRQNLNYGYTF. The CDR3 bases are TGTGCCAGCAGCCCGGCCCGAAGACAGAACCTAAACTATGGCTACACCTTC. The chain is built from TRBV5-4 and TRBJ1-2; the D gene is possibly TRBD1 (5 bases). Trimming took off 4 bases at V and 2 bases at J, with 21 bases between the two ends. CDR3 size: 17 residues. Germline V lookup: CDR1 SGHNT, CDR2 YYREEE (reference sequence).

This chain links TRBV2 with TRBJ2-1; 7 bases line up with TRBD1. The germline V gene has CDR1 SNHLY and CDR2 FYNNEI. V dropped 3 bases and J dropped 9; count of bases not matched to a gene: 2. The CDR3 has 12 residues. In nucleotides, the CDR3 is TGTGCCAGCAGTGACAGGGGGTTTGAGCAGTTCTTC. It specifies CASSDRGFEQFF. Full variable domain (outside the CDR3, taken from reference TRBV2 and TRBJ2-1): EPEVTQTPSHQVTQMGQEVILRCVPISNHLYFYWYRQILGQKVEFLVSFYNNEISEKSEIFDDQFSVERPDGSNFTLKIRSTKLEDSAMYFCASSDRGFEQFFGPGTRLTVL.

The sample holds one count of this clone. V usage is TRBV7-9 and J usage is TRBJ1-1; a weak D match, TRBD1 (5 bases). Germline-derived CDR1 and CDR2 are SEHNR and FQNEAQ (reference sequence). The CDR3 length is 14 residues. The V end lost 2 bases, the J end lost 4 bases, and 11 bases lay between the germline ends. The CDR3 here is CASSLPRGGTEAFF. The CDR3 DNA reads as TGTGCCAGCAGCTTACCGAGGGGAGGCACTGAAGCTTTCTTT.

The rearrangement uses TRBV6-1 and TRBJ2-7, with D possibly being TRBD1 (6 bases). The ends were cut back, 7 bases at V and 2 bases at J, with 12 bases in the middle. CDR1 MNHNS and CDR2 SASEGT come from the germline V gene. This CDR3 contains 13 residues. CDR3 residues: CASTQGPTYEQYF. The CDR3 DNA reads TGTGCCAGCACGCAGGGGCCTACCTACGAGCAGTACTTC.

The DNA of the CDR3 is TGTGCCAGCAGTCCGCTTCAAGGGGCCAACTATGGCTACACCTTC. Translation gives CASSPLQGANYGYTF. The genes are TRBV28 and TRBJ1-2; D possibly corresponds to TRBD1 (5 bases). The CDR3 sequence is 15 residues long. Germline CDR1 is MDHEN and CDR2 is SYDVKM. The ends were cut back, 5 bases at V and 2 bases at J, with 15 bases in the middle.

This clone was seen only a few times. The chain combines TRBV7-2 with TRBJ1-2; D perhaps matches TRBD1 (6 bases). Trimming removed 5 bases from V and 7 bases from J, with 14 bases in between. The CDR3 has 13 amino acids. Germline V lookup: CDR1 SGHTA, CDR2 FQGNSA. In nucleotides, the CDR3 is TGTGCCAGCAGCCCCGGACAGAATTCTGGCTACACCTTC. The encoded protein is CASSPGQNSGYTF.

This clone showed up just once. This chain joins TRBV25-1 and TRBJ1-4, with 8 bases matching TRBD1. The length of the CDR3 is 15 residues. Germline CDR1 MGHDK, CDR2 SYGVNS. V shed 3 bases, J shed 5 bases, and the junction held 5 bases outside the gene matches. The CDR3 reads CASSDLRQGNEKLFF. CDR3 coding DNA: TGTGCCAGCAGTGACTTAAGACAGGGGAATGAAAAACTGTTTTTT.

DNA for the CDR3: TGTGCCAGTAGTCCACAGGGCAATCAGCCCCAGCATTTT. Translating it yields CASSPQGNQPQHF. V gene TRBV19 combines with J gene TRBJ1-5; D is possibly TRBD1 (5 bases). Deletions cut 5 bases from V and 2 bases from J, with 7 bases between. Germline-derived CDR1 and CDR2 are LNHDA and SQIVND (reference sequence). The CDR3 runs to 13 residues. The full variable domain, rest sourced from reference TRBV19 and TRBJ1-5, is DGGITQSPKYLFRKEGQNVTLSCEQNLNHDAMYWYRQDPGQGLRLIYYSQIVNDFQKGDIAEGYSVSREKKESFPLTVTSAQKNPTAFYLCASSPQGNQPQHFGDGTRLSIL.

This chain uses TRBV9 with TRBJ1-2, with a weak D call TRBD1 (5 bases). V lost 7 bases and J lost 5, with 18 bases in between. This CDR3 spans 14 amino acids. Germline V CDR1 and CDR2: SGDLS, YYNGEE. The CDR3 protein is CASGEGPVRYGYTF. The CDR3 region has the DNA TGTGCCAGCGGGGAGGGGCCCGTTAGGTATGGCTACACCTTC.

The chain joins TRBV5-1 to TRBJ2-7, with a weak D call TRBD1 (6 bases). Between the trimmed V and J ends, which lost 2 bases and 2 bases, there was a span of 14 bases. CDR3 length equals 15 residues. Germline V gives CDR1 SGHRS, CDR2 YFSETQ. CDR3 sequence: CASSLSTGSAYEQYF. Written as DNA, the CDR3 is TGCGCCAGCAGCTTAAGTACAGGGAGCGCCTACGAGCAGTACTTC.

The chain uses TRBV29-1 and TRBJ2-7, with TRBD1 matching over 12 bases. J was trimmed by 5 bases and V by 5 bases; bases with no gene match: 10. The germline CDR1 and CDR2 sequences are SQVTM and ANQGSEA. There are 15 residues in the CDR3. CDR3 sequence: CSVLPFGTGGNEQYF. CDR3 sequence (DNA): TGCAGCGTTCTCCCGTTCGGGACAGGGGGCAACGAGCAGTACTTC.

V and J are TRBV7-7 and TRBJ2-5; 7 bases are a match to TRBD1. Germline CDR1 and CDR2: SSHAT and FNYEAQ (reference sequence). The CDR3 loop spans 14 amino acids. Trimming cost V 5 bases and J 2 bases; bases outside gene matches: 5. CDR3 sequence: CASSPDREQETQYF. For the CDR3, the DNA is TGTGCCAGCAGCCCCGACAGGGAACAAGAGACCCAGTACTTC.

The chain combines TRBV4-1 with TRBJ1-6; 9 bases fit TRBD1. V was clipped by 4 bases and J by 10 bases; unmatched bases: 11. The CDR3 is 16 residues long. Looked up from germline, CDR1 is MGHRA and CDR2 is YSYEKL. CDR3 bases: TGCGCCAGCAGCCGGGACACAGGGGGCGTTGGATCACCCCTCCACTTT. Protein: CASSRDTGGVGSPLHF.

This chain joins TRBV27 and TRBJ1-6; 7 positions agree with TRBD1. This CDR3 contains 13 residues. Trimming removed 7 bases from V and 8 bases from J; junction bases left unmatched: 5. Germline CDR1 is MNHEY and CDR2 is SMNVEV (reference sequence). In DNA, the CDR3 is TGTGCCAGCAAGGACAGGTGGGATTCACCCCTCCACTTT. Translation: CASKDRWDSPLHF.

The chain couples TRBV4-1 to TRBJ1-2; maybe TRBD1 (5 bases). There are 13 residues in the CDR3. The germline V gene encodes CDR1 MGHRA and CDR2 YSYEKL. Trimming took 2 bases from V and 5 from J, leaving 9 bases between them. The CDR3 nucleotides read TGCGCCAGCAGCCAAAGGGAGGGGTATGGCTACACCTTC. Its translation: CASSQREGYGYTF.

The rearrangement joins TRBV9 to TRBJ1-4; D is ambiguous. The V end lost 3 bases, the J end lost 9 bases, and 18 bases lay between the germline ends. Germline lookup yields CDR1 SGDLS and CDR2 YYNGEE. This CDR3 region has 15 residues. The CDR3 reads CASSGLEGLRQKLFF. Written as DNA, the CDR3 is TGTGCCAGCAGCGGACTTGAAGGTCTAAGACAAAAACTGTTTTTT.

This chain links TRBV7-6 with TRBJ1-1; D is possibly TRBD1 (6 bases). This CDR3 contains 15 residues. Trimming took 0 bases from V and 4 from J, leaving 12 bases between them. Germline-derived CDR1 and CDR2 are SGHVS and FNYEAQ. The CDR3 bases are TGTGCCAGCAGCTTAGCTGGGGGCAGGGGCACTGAAGCTTTCTTT. It codes for CASSLAGGRGTEAFF.